This T cell receptor (beta chain) emerged from a study of T cell repertoires in cytomegalovirus infection. As for the study in general: CMV epitopes that were recently identified and HLA-C-restricted were used alongside well-studied HLA-B-restricted ones. Both CMV infection and a matching HLA type were indicated by public TCR beta signatures. Findings and limits, study-wide: Cumulative public TCR beta family frequency identified CMV carriers with the relevant HLA. The study found HLA-C-restricted CMV-specific TCR beta clonotypes dominating the ex vivo response.

From the reads, TCRdb called clonotypes with MiXCR, one entry per CDR3 protein. In the table there are about a million distinct CDR3 sequences, approximately 31% of which are singletons. Trimming cost V 3 bases and J 8 bases, with 10 bases left between them. The CDR3 extends over 12 amino acids. This clonotype was counted between two and nine times. Its matching antigen is unknown. The source was cultured CD8+ T cells from PBMCs, collected from culture after CMV antigen stimulation. V gene TRBV12-3 or TRBV12-4 combines with J gene TRBJ1-1, with no clear D. The TCR was taken from a human donor in good health (CMV status not recorded). Some clones in this sample may be carry-over from other donors' samples. Here the CDR3 DNA reads TGTGCCAGCAGTTTGGTATGGATCGAAGCTTTCTTT. Protein sequence: CASSLVWIEAFF.